This entry is about one TCR beta chain. Its binding antigen is unknown. Base qualities were left out, and no much larger clone turns up one base away. The cohort was made up of 666 healthy bone marrow donors. Cohort members were all nominally healthy when sampled, although unrecorded immune exposures were likely present. The donor was CMV seronegative and belonged to the group of 352 seronegative cohort members. Every donor gave a peripheral blood sample, and the peripheral blood mononuclear cells from that sample were used for TCR beta sequencing. Genomic DNA extraction from the blood cell samples was performed with the Qiagen DNeasy Blood Extraction Kit. This record comes from a study of cytomegalovirus exposure and HLA in healthy donors (TCRdb year 2017). Concerning the study at large: In an earlier analysis of approximately 500 of the donors, 250 to 300 Gb of sequence data and 90 million to 120 million unique TCR beta sequences from about 179 million T cells were reported. Rather than using new phenotypic data, the later analysis identified candidate immune exposures from TCR beta sequences and from how often those sequences occurred across donors. Genome-wide SNP genotypes for about 60% of the roughly 700 donors were used in a later genetic analysis, which treated that subset as a discovery cohort. The T cell repertoires of several hundred subjects were profiled by immunosequencing and related to cytomegalovirus serostatus. In a later analysis, previously published TCR beta repertoires from several hundred donors were re-analyzed and high-resolution HLA genotyping was added so that TCR occurrence patterns could be studied. In an earlier analysis of a few hundred of the donors, high-throughput TCR beta sequencing was used to judge whether each TCR beta V gene segment behaved as functional or pseudogenic. Among several hundred genotyped donors of the cohort, an average of approximately 240,000 unique TCR beta nucleotide sequences was sequenced per donor, of which roughly 18% were non-productive. In addition to the first cohort of roughly 700 subjects, a separate validation cohort of 120 different subjects was used. HLA typing covered class I and class II loci at four-digit resolution. The study aimed to test whether signatures of past pathogen exposure could be identified by cataloging public T cell receptors. A handful of DR-DQ haplotypes were handled as single units for association and clustering because linkage in the cohort was strong. Among the roughly 430 genotyped donors, approximately 81% belonged to the genetic ancestry cluster associated with self-reported Caucasian donors. An early release that covered fewer than 800 HLA-typed donors contained about 300 gigabases of sequencing data and roughly 84 million unique TCR sequences. Donor age, sex, ethnicity and CMV serostatus were collected together with the repertoire data. High-throughput TCR immunosequencing, statistical association of individual TCRs with disease status, and machine learning were combined to predict cytomegalovirus infection status. Typing coverage varied by locus: roughly 629-640 donors for A, B, C, DRB1 and DQB1; approximately 500 for DQA1; around 610 for DPA1; about 450 for DPB1. Every repertoire in the discovery cohort had been generated on one and the same sequencing platform. Summary of the overall study and its limitations: Correlated functional status among segregating V segments might be attributable to linkage disequilibrium, but an unknown experimental factor could not be ruled out. While some public TCRs were present in many individuals, most TCR sequences turned up only very rarely across donors. Roughly 15 rarely observed V segments, including chromosome 9 orphons, were excluded from the earlier analysis of just under 600 of the donors because counts were too low. According to a later analysis, parvovirus B19, influenza, CMV and Epstein-Barr virus appeared linked to several top co-occurrence clusters. Assigning TCR associations to individual alleles was difficult when HLA alleles, especially DR and DQ, strongly co-occurred. A later analysis found that TCR association rates varied across HLA loci, with DRB1 alleles showing the most associated TCRs and HLA-C alleles the fewest. In vitro tests confirmed that a few of the cytomegalovirus-associated TCR beta chains recognize cytomegalovirus antigens. The study gave a list of 150 to 200 TCR beta chains associated with cytomegalovirus. V-gene and J-gene trimming of TCR beta chains was associated with a missense DCLRE1C variant in a later genetic analysis, and the association was replicated in an independent cohort. Cytomegalovirus status was reported to be diagnosed by the classifier with high specificity and sensitivity in both the original and validation cohorts. A cluster of highly shared sequence variants was judged likely to be a technical artifact of the sequencing pipeline. The 87-base-pair reads could not distinguish some IMGT-functional V segments, including TRBV6-2 and TRBV6-3, so those segments were excluded. Immune exposure information for the cohort was limited to CMV serostatus. A later analysis found that most CMV-associated TCR beta chains appeared HLA-restricted, with HLA associations seemingly driven largely by CMV exposure. Because HLA typing was missing for some donors at each locus, association tests included only the typed subset. In an earlier analysis of more than 500 of the donors, most TCR beta V segments appeared in productive rearrangements about 90% or about 30% of the time, broadly matching IMGT annotations. The cohort was sequenced for TCR beta chains only, and without alpha or paired-chain data the features that could be detected were limited. It was suggested by the authors that the approach could potentially be generalized to other disease states and immunological phenotypes. A later analysis found that HLA-associated TCR beta chains were more clonally expanded and had lower generation probabilities than equally common non-associated chains. A further reported finding was that TCR beta sequences accurately predicted the HLA-A and HLA-B alleles for most subjects in the first cohort. Compared with the roughly 720-donor mean, donors in an Asian-associated ancestry cluster had fewer N-insertions in productive TCRs, according to a later genetic analysis. Specific HLA alleles were associated with 15,000 to 20,000 TCR beta sequences at a false discovery rate of 0.05 in a later analysis. The presence/absence analyses assumed that sequencing depth was roughly uniform across donors, and that assumption may not be true.

Preparation of the library involved the immunoSEQ multiplex PCR assay. A mixture of 60 forward primers for TCR Vbeta segments and 13 reverse primers for TCR Jbeta segments was used in the multiplex PCR. The CDR3 region of rearranged TCR beta genes was amplified from genomic DNA with a multiplex PCR assay. Amplified TCR beta libraries were sequenced as 87-base-pair reads on the Illumina HiSeq System. Processing in the source paper ran as follows. A later analysis tallied roughly 80 million unique TCR beta chains across the 666 repertoires, and 10 million to 11 million of those chains were shared by two or more donors. To remove PCR and sequencing errors, raw reads were error-corrected and collapsed into unique sequences using a nearest-neighbor algorithm that merged closely related sequences. CDR3 sequences were aligned to IMGT reference sequences to assign V, D and J gene segments. For a sequence to be retained, a match of at least six nucleotides was required to both a V gene segment and a J gene segment. Rearrangements were classified as productive when the CDR3 lacked stop codons and remained in frame with V and J, and all other rearrangements were classified as non-productive. CDR3 was defined according to IMGT convention as the region running from the second conserved V-encoded cysteine to the conserved J-encoded phenylalanine. The earlier analysis of 500 to 650 of the donors excluded any sequence lacking an unambiguous match to a single V gene segment. An earlier analysis of several hundred of the donors classified V segments as functional when productive rearrangements were above 56.7% and as segregating when the standard deviation between donors was above 5%. A statistical classification framework was developed to diagnose cytomegalovirus status using the catalog of TCR beta chain sequences. In a later analysis, V and J genes were assigned by comparing TCR nucleotide sequences against IMGT/GENE-DB human TR gene sequences. A later analysis assigned CDR3 sequences and most-parsimonious VDJ recombination scenarios with the TCRdist pipeline. In a later analysis, each TCR beta chain was defined by its CDR3 amino acid sequence together with its V-gene family, and reads lacking a unique V-gene family were excluded. To address suspected cross-contamination and a sequencing artifact, a later analysis removed 450 to 700 highly shared, low-generation-probability nucleotide sequences. In a later analysis, a clonal expansion index for each public chain was calculated from normalized within-repertoire ranks of inferred template counts. A later analysis computed generation probabilities with a VDJ recombination model fitted to out-of-frame rearrangements, and checked the results against IGoR. In a later analysis, hypergeometric tests were used to score TCR-TCR, TCR-HLA and TCR-CMV co-occurrence, with a repertoire-size bias correction applied to TCR pairs. To estimate false discovery rates, a later analysis permuted the HLA or CMV assignments 20 times. A later analysis grouped co-occurring TCRs with DBSCAN, adding TCRdist sequence similarity when clustering within HLA-allele-positive subsets. For co-occurrence clustering, repertoires with fewer than 30,000 or more than 120,000 public chains were excluded, along with a handful of repertoires with anomalous nucleotide sharing. In TCRdb, the immuneACCESS table is reduced to in-frame sequences with V and J assigned. These tables do not hold every clone; where another copy was compared, an unresolved V gene accounts for under half, and the others remain unexplained. V, J and clone size are those of that table, while D and trimming were read from the DNA. A total of fewer than 200,000 clones appear in this sample, approximately 77% of them only once. The ten largest make up less than 3% of the sample.

Reading the germline V gene gives CDR1 SNHLY and CDR2 FYNNEI. From its cysteine to its phenylalanine, the CDR3 spans 12 amino acids. Just CDR3 DNA is preserved here, 36 bases in frame from base 1. V is shortened by 6 bases, J by 14 bases, and the region joining them spans 14 bases. Specimen: PBMCs. The chain couples TRBV2 to TRBJ1-6; no D gene is confidently identified. This clonotype was sampled from a female donor in good health and CMV-seronegative. The DNA sequence reads TGTGCCAGCAGCCGCGGGGTCCGGGCCCTCCACTTT. Translated, this is CASSRGVRALHF.